This is a list of T cell receptor beta chains from one sample in a study of vaccination and CD4 T cells after COVID-19. TCRdb reprocessed the PCR reads via MiXCR and lists one record per CDR3 protein. The repertoire includes some 19,000 distinct CDR3 sequences, about half of them detected once, and about 4% sits in the top ten. What these receptors recognize is not known. The specimen was CD4+ T cells from blood, cultured in vitro. These receptors were obtained from a human donor who had recovered from COVID-19. CDR3s leave out the opening cysteine and the closing phenylalanine or tryptophan.

CDR3 length	V gene	J gene	CDR3 protein
13	TRBV6-1	TRBJ2-3	ASSPSGGFVDTQY
11	TRBV6-2/TRBV6-3	TRBJ1-2	ASRPGQPRGYT
13	TRBV20-1	TRBJ1-2	SARDPRAGNYGYT
12	TRBV7-2	TRBJ2-3	ASSLSRGTVVQY
14	TRBV12-3/TRBV12-4	TRBJ2-3	ASRRTSGGYTDTQY
12	TRBV12-3/TRBV12-4	TRBJ1-5	ASSFSQASQPQH
12	TRBV7-9	TRBJ2-7	ASSLSGEAVLQY
14	TRBV15	TRBJ1-5	ATSRARASGNQPQH
11	TRBV6-1	TRBJ1-2	ASRPDRNYGYT
13	TRBV20-1	TRBJ2-7	SANPGTSGTYEQY
9	TRBV29-1	TRBJ1-2	SGRQGQGYT
11	TRBV2	TRBJ1-1	ASRANLNTEAF
12	TRBV20-1	TRBJ1-5	SASLGFSNQPQH
16	TRBV4-3	TRBJ2-2	ASSQTHGGRRPTGELF
13	TRBV7-9	TRBJ2-1	ASSLMGGPYDEQF
11	TRBV6-4	TRBJ2-1	ASSSGLEYEQF
14	TRBV19	TRBJ2-2	ASSTQGFWNTGELF
13	TRBV28	TRBJ1-6	ASGVGKPYNSPLH
10	TRBV20-1	TRBJ2-5	SARRGLETQY
10	TRBV6-2/TRBV6-3	TRBJ1-6	ASNLLGSPLH
12	TRBV7-2	TRBJ1-6	ASSFNSLNSPLH
12	TRBV5-5	TRBJ1-1	ASRLDRVNTEAF
13	TRBV2	TRBJ1-2	ASSSPTGRKGGYT
12	TRBV7-2	TRBJ1-2	ASSLGTGQGGYT
12	TRBV11-3	TRBJ2-5	ASSLVAGEETQY
15	TRBV11-2	TRBJ2-2	ASSGSSGRANTGELF
14	TRBV10-3	TRBJ2-1	AISESQGMMYNEQF
13	TRBV6-1	TRBJ2-7	ASTPTGTGISEQY
12	TRBV27	TRBJ2-7	ASSLFQVPYEQY
11	TRBV30	TRBJ2-3	AWSEGKTDTQY
11	TRBV18	TRBJ2-7	ASSPDKSYEQY
13	TRBV7-9	TRBJ1-1	ASSGGGLMNTEAF
12	TRBV19	TRBJ1-5	ASMDGARNQPQH
13	TRBV2	TRBJ2-4	ASRGTGIAKNIQY
12	TRBV11-2	TRBJ2-7	ASSFRGRDYEQY
11	TRBV6-1	TRBJ2-2	ASGTVNTGELF
13	TRBV12-5	TRBJ2-7	ASALTLGGAYEQY
13	TRBV20-1	TRBJ2-7	SARAEQGISYEQY
11	TRBV27	TRBJ2-7	ASSPGTVYEQY
13	TRBV20-1	TRBJ2-3	SARDPQGRGDTQY
11	TRBV10-3	TRBJ2-1	AISDVTPFEQF
14	TRBV5-1	TRBJ2-5	ASSLVSTGYQETQY